This TCR beta chain was sequenced during a study of lymphopenia after photon versus proton radiotherapy. Produced via immunoSEQ multiplex PCR; TCRdb's table is partial and in-frame only. Seen here are 65,000 to 75,000 clones, 87% observed once, and the top ten hold 11%. This clone occurred a few times. Antigen unknown. Study findings and constraints: Authors raise, but do not show, better survival with proton therapy. Oligoclonal CD8+ Temra expansion after nadir drove photon patients' diversity drop. Proton therapy kept repertoires fairly stable, unlike photons, which gained effector/memory cells.

With V trimmed by 3 bases and J by 1 base, 5 bases remained unmatched. The CDR3 runs to 16 residues. Germline V gene lookup returns CDR1 LGHNA and CDR2 YNFKEQ. The starting material was peripheral blood, obtained from a patient treated with proton-based radiotherapy. The gene calls are TRBV4-2 and TRBJ2-7; 11 bases agree with TRBD2. The origin of this receptor is an elderly man with esophageal cancer. This chain's CDR3 is CASSQAGTSGSYEQYF. CDR3 nucleotides: TGTGCCAGCAGCCAGGCCGGGACTAGCGGTTCCTACGAGCAGTACTTC.